One and the same sample provided the 10 T cell receptor beta chains below, sequenced in a study of T cells in Graves' hyperthyroidism and ophthalmopathy. Amplified regions were TCR beta CDR3 sequences from RNA transcripts. The TCR CDR3 was amplified in a first-round RT-PCR using the HTBI primer set. TCRdb redid the calling of the multiplex PCR reads with MiXCR, one entry per CDR3 protein. The sample comprises hundreds of thousands of distinct CDR3 sequences, about a fifth of which are singletons, and 30% to 40% rests with the top ten. What was sequenced was blood. The receptors shown here come from a man aged 25-45 years with Graves' ophthalmopathy.

The chain uses TRBV20-1 and TRBJ2-3; D is perhaps TRBD1 (5 bases). The germline CDR1 and CDR2 sequences are DFQATT and SNEGSKA (reference sequence). CDR3 length: 13 amino acids. The V and J ends lost 2 bases and 6 bases respectively, with 12 bases between them. The CDR3 DNA sequence: TGCAGTGCTAGAAGGGGCGTTTCGGATACGCAGTATTTT. Amino acid sequence: CSARRGVSDTQYF.

This clonotype was detected a few times. The genes are TRBV6-1 and TRBJ1-3; TRBD1 is a possible D gene (5 bases). Trimming removed 3 bases from V and 0 bases from J, with 12 bases in between. The CDR3 is 16 amino acids. Per germline, CDR1 MNHNS and CDR2 SASEGT. The CDR3 DNA reads as TGTGCCAGCAGTGACTTGGGACCGAACTCTGGAAACACCATATATTTT. The encoded protein is CASSDLGPNSGNTIYF.

V usage is TRBV3-1 and J usage is TRBJ2-5, with 8 bases matching TRBD2. From germline, CDR1 is LGHDT and CDR2 YNNKEL (reference sequence). V lost 1 base to trimming and J lost 2 bases; unmatched junction nucleotides: 6. The CDR3 runs to 16 residues. CDR3 coding DNA: TGTGCCAGCAGCCAAGCCCCAGCGGGAGTACAAGAGACCCAGTACTTC. It specifies CASSQAPAGVQETQYF.

As concerns this clonotype: One end of the junction fails to match germline, which may point to a read error. V and J are TRBV7-2 and TRBJ2-3; 9 bases are shared with TRBD2. The length of the CDR3 is 15 residues. Germline CDR1 SGHTA, CDR2 FQGNSA. CDR3 amino acids: CASSFSGTSIDTQYF. The CDR3 DNA follows: TGTGCCAGCAGCTTCTCCGGGACTAGCATAGATACGCAGTATTTT.

The sample holds a few counts of this clonotype. The CDR3 loop reads CASTDRGTGQPQHF. CDR3 coding DNA: TGTGCCAGTACCGACAGGGGAACAGGTCAGCCCCAGCATTTT. This chain uses TRBV19 with TRBJ1-5; TRBD1 agrees at 8 bases. Germline CDR1 and CDR2: LNHDA and SQIVND (reference sequence). The CDR3 spans 14 residues. V gave up 7 bases and J gave up 6 bases; unmatched junction bases: 8.

V is TRBV5-8 and J is TRBJ2-7; no reliable D call. This CDR3 contains 15 residues. Trimming removed 0 bases at V and 0 bases at J, with 10 bases between. The germline V gene has CDR1 SGHTS and CDR2 YDEGEE. The CDR3 DNA is TGTGCCAGCAGCTTGGACCCCGGCGGCTCCTACGAGCAGTACTTC. Protein: CASSLDPGGSYEQYF.

Ten or more counts support this clonotype. The chain carries TRBV28 and TRBJ1-5; a possible D gene is TRBD1 (6 bases). V lost 5 bases to trimming and J lost 5 bases, with 16 bases between them. The germline CDR1 and CDR2 sequences are MDHEN and SYDVKM. The CDR3 covers 15 residues. The CDR3 loop is CASSNRDNAYQPQHF. CDR3 in DNA: TGTGCCAGCAGTAACCGGGACAACGCGTATCAGCCCCAGCATTTT.

The rearrangement joins TRBV28 to TRBJ2-5; perhaps TRBD2 as D (6 bases). From germline, CDR1 is MDHEN and CDR2 SYDVKM. The CDR3 contains 14 residues. The ends were cut back, 5 bases at V and 5 bases at J, with 15 bases in the middle. This CDR3 is CASSVTTREETQYF. The CDR3 DNA reads TGTGCCAGCAGTGTGACGACTAGAGAGGAGACCCAGTACTTC. Drawing the rest from reference TRBV28 and TRBJ2-5, the complete variable domain is DVKVTQSSRYLVKRTGEKVFLECVQDMDHENMFWYRQDPGLGLRLIYFSYDVKMKEKGDIPEGYSVSREKKERFSLILESASTNQTSMYLCASSVTTREETQYFGPGTRLLVL.

This clonotype has only a few counts. The rearrangement uses TRBV7-2 and TRBJ2-6; 8 bases match TRBD1. CDR3 length equals 18 residues. J lost 0 bases, V lost 3 bases, and 7 bases had no gene match. Germline loops: CDR1 SGHTA, CDR2 FQGNSA. CDR3 sequence (DNA): TGTGCCAGCAGCTTTTTGGACAGGGTCCCCTCTGGGGCCAACGTCCTGACTTTC. Translated: CASSFLDRVPSGANVLTF. The variable domain in full, with the rest retrieved from reference TRBV7-2 and TRBJ2-6, is GAGVSQSPSNKVTEKGKDVELRCDPISGHTALYWYRQSLGQGLEFLIYFQGNSAPDKSGLPSDRFSAERTGGSVSTLTIQRTQQEDSAVYLCASSFLDRVPSGANVLTFGAGSRLTVL.

This clonotype has a count of ten or more. The rearrangement links TRBV11-2 to TRBJ2-7, with a possible D match to TRBD2 (5 bases). Germline-derived CDR1 and CDR2 are SGHAT and FQNNGV. This CDR3 region has 15 residues. V was clipped by 3 bases and J by 1 base, with 13 bases between them. CDR3 sequence reads: CASSFLAYSSYEQYF. DNA of the CDR3: TGTGCCAGCAGCTTTCTAGCCTACAGTTCCTACGAGCAGTACTTC.